The 15 T cell receptor beta chains presented below share a single source sample, sequenced in a study of shared clonotypes between healthy human individuals (dated by TCRdb to about 2020). The library was prepared using the immunoSEQ multiplex PCR assay. TCRdb stores this immuneACCESS table with in-frame sequences only. Part of the clones is absent; in the studies checked, under half of the shortfall reflects unresolved V genes, and no reason is known for the rest. This sample is represented by more than 2 million clones; 85% to 95% of them were singletons. The ten largest clones add up to 0.1% to 0.15% of the sample. The sequenced sample consisted of naive CD4+ T cells sorted from blood. This sample's cell subset or site label indicates: CD45RA+ positively selected. The source is a young man in good health.

The gene calls are TRBV18 and TRBJ1-1; D is undetermined. The CDR3 totals 12 residues. CDR1 is KGHSH, CDR2 LQKENI, per germline. Trimming stripped 8 bases from V and 5 bases from J, with 12 bases between. The CDR3 reads CASTPGVTEAFF. CDR3 nucleotide sequence: TGTGCCAGCACCCCGGGTGTGACTGAAGCTTTCTTT.

Only one count was recorded for this clone. The gene calls are TRBV18 and TRBJ2-1; D is undetermined. The CDR3 covers 13 residues. Trimming left V 1 base short and J 4 bases short, with 5 bases between. Germline CDR1 reads KGHSH; CDR2 reads LQKENI. CDR3 nucleotide sequence: TGTGCCAGCTCACCACTAGAATACAATGAGCAGTTCTTC. It yields the protein CASSPLEYNEQFF.

The gene calls are TRBV6-1 and TRBJ1-5; 10 bases line up with TRBD1. Germline CDR1 and CDR2: MNHNS and SASEGT. The CDR3 extends over 14 amino acids. Trimming took 6 bases from V and 6 from J; bases not matched to a gene: 5. The CDR3 loop reads CASRRDRGRQPQHF. CDR3 nucleotide sequence: TGTGCCAGCAGACGCGACAGGGGGCGTCAGCCCCAGCATTTT.

This sequence joins TRBV28 and TRBJ2-5, with 9 bases fitting TRBD2. Germline V gene sequence: CDR1 MDHEN, CDR2 SYDVKM. The CDR3 is 13 residues long. The V segment lost 6 bases and the J segment 5 bases; nucleotides outside the gene matches: 4. CDR3 in amino acids: CASRLAGVETQYF. CDR3 sequence (DNA): TGTGCCAGCAGGTTAGCGGGGGTTGAGACCCAGTACTTC.

The gene calls are TRBV30 and TRBJ1-1; D might be TRBD1 (6 bases). Per germline, CDR1 GTSNPN and CDR2 SVGIG (reference sequence). The CDR3 totals 11 residues. Trimming shortened V by 5 bases and J by 5 bases, and 9 bases separated the two germline ends. CDR3 sequence reads: CAWDTGTEAFF. CDR3 coding DNA: TGTGCCTGGGACACAGGGACTGAAGCTTTCTTT.

The chain employs TRBV7-2 and TRBJ2-3; D remains unclear. The CDR3 totals 14 residues. V was cut by 3 bases and J by 3 bases, with 10 bases left in between. Germline CDR1 is SGHTA and CDR2 is FQGNSA. The CDR3 nucleotides read TGTGCCAGCAGCTTTTCAGTTGCAACAGATACGCAGTATTTT. Amino acid sequence: CASSFSVATDTQYF.

This sequence joins TRBV5-6 and TRBJ1-1; a weak D match, TRBD1 (5 bases). V was pared by 0 bases and J by 5 bases, with 14 bases between. Germline V lookup: CDR1 SGHDT, CDR2 YYEEEE. The length of the CDR3 is 15 residues. CDR3: CASSLVGQGVTEAFF. CDR3 nucleotides: TGTGCCAGCAGCTTGGTCGGGCAGGGTGTGACTGAAGCTTTCTTT. The full variable domain, with the rest looked up from reference TRBV5-6 and TRBJ1-1, is DAGVTQSPTHLIKTRGQQVTLRCSPKSGHDTVSWYQQALGQGPQFIFQYYEEEERQRGNFPDRFSGHQFPNYSSELNVNALLLGDSALYLCASSLVGQGVTEAFFGQGTRLTVV.

The V and J genes are TRBV5-1 and TRBJ2-3; perhaps D is TRBD1 or TRBD2 (5 bases each). Trimming removed 2 bases at V and 0 bases at J, with 13 bases between. Germline V CDR1 and CDR2: SGHRS, YFSETQ. CDR3 size: 16 residues. The CDR3 DNA is TGCGCCAGCAGCTTCTCCCCGGGGCCCAGCACAGATACGCAGTATTTT. As protein: CASSFSPGPSTDTQYF.

This chain uses TRBV10-2 with TRBJ2-1; D assignment may be TRBD1 or TRBD2 (6 bases each). Per germline, CDR1 WSHSY and CDR2 SAAADI. The length of the CDR3 is 12 residues. Trimming shortened V by 4 bases and J by 8 bases, and 9 bases separated the two germline ends. Written as DNA, the CDR3 is TGCGCCAGCAGTGTTGGGGGGCATGAGCAGTTCTTC. It yields the protein CASSVGGHEQFF.

A note on this clone: This specimen includes other DNA sequences encoding the same CDR3. CDR3 in DNA: TGCGCCAGCAGCTCGGACAGGGGGAACACTGAAGCTTTCTTT. The encoded protein is CASSSDRGNTEAFF. The rearrangement uses TRBV5-1 and TRBJ1-1; 9 bases fit TRBD1. The germline gives CDR1 SGHRS, CDR2 YFSETQ. The V segment lost 3 bases and the J segment 1 base; nucleotides outside the gene matches: 1. The CDR3 loop spans 14 amino acids.

This chain joins TRBV6-6 and TRBJ1-4, with D hard to call. There are 16 residues in the CDR3. Germline V gives CDR1 MNHNY, CDR2 SVGAGI (reference sequence). The V end lost 2 bases, the J end lost 14 bases, and 24 bases lay between the germline ends. The CDR3 is CASSYPPDPGPKELFF. The CDR3 region has the DNA TGTGCCAGCAGTTACCCCCCGGACCCCGGACCGAAAGAGCTGTTTTTT.

The V gene is TRBV5-1, the J gene TRBJ2-1, with 7 bases identical to TRBD2. The CDR3 length is 15 residues. Trimming removed 0 bases from V and 3 bases from J; junction bases left unmatched: 3. Germline CDR1 SGHRS, CDR2 YFSETQ. The CDR3 nucleotides are TGCGCCAGCAGCTTGGGTTCTAGCGGCTACAATGAGCAGTTCTTC. Its translation: CASSLGSSGYNEQFF.

This clone was observed once. The chain links TRBV5-1 to TRBJ2-5; the match to TRBD1 covers 10 bases. The trim removed 4 bases at V and 5 bases at J, leaving 8 bases unmatched. This CDR3 has 15 residues. CDR1 and CDR2 from the germline V gene are SGHRS and YFSETQ. Here the CDR3 DNA reads TGCGCCAGCAGCCGGCGGACAGGGGGATATGAGACCCAGTACTTC. Its translation is CASSRRTGGYETQYF.

The gene calls are TRBV9 and TRBJ1-6; D ambiguous. This CDR3 comprises 15 residues. Germline V gene sequence: CDR1 SGDLS, CDR2 YYNGEE. V lost 0 bases, J lost 5 bases, and 9 bases lay in between. The DNA of the CDR3 is TGTGCCAGCAGCGTAGAAGGCCAAAATAATTCACCCCTCCACTTT. It specifies CASSVEGQNNSPLHF.

The V and J genes are TRBV30 and TRBJ2-1; 7 bases map to TRBD2. V was clipped by 2 bases and J by 7 bases; unmatched bases: 11. CDR3 length: 15 amino acids. Germline V gene data show CDR1 as GTSNPN and CDR2 as SVGIG (reference sequence). CDR3 loop: CAWSTGLGVSNEQFF. The CDR3 coding sequence is TGTGCCTGGAGTACCGGACTAGGGGTATCGAATGAGCAGTTCTTC. The whole variable domain, remainder taken from reference TRBV30 and TRBJ2-1, is SQTIHQWPATLVQPVGSPLSLECTVEGTSNPNLYWYRQAAGRGLQLLFYSVGIGQISSEVPQNLSASRPQDRQFILSSKKLLLSDSGFYLCAWSTGLGVSNEQFFGPGTRLTVL.